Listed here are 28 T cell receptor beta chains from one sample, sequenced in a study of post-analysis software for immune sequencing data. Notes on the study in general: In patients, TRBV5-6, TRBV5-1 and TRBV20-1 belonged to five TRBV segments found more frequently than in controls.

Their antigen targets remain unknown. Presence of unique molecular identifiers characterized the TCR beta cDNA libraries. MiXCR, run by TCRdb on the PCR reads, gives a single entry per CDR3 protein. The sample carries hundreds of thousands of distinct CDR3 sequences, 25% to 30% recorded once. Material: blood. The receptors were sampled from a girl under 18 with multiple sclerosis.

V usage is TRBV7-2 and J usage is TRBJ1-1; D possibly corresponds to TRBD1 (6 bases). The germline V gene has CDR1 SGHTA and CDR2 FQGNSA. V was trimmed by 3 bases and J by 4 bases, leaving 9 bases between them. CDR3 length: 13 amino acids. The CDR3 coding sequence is TGTGCCAGCAGCTTCACAGGGATCACTGAAGCTTTCTTT. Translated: CASSFTGITEAFF.

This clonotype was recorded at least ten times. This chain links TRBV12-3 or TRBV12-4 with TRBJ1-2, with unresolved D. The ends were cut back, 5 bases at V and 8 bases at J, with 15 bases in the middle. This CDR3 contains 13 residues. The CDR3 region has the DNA TGTGCCAGCAGTCCCGGGGTGAACCTAGGCTACACCTTC. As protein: CASSPGVNLGYTF.

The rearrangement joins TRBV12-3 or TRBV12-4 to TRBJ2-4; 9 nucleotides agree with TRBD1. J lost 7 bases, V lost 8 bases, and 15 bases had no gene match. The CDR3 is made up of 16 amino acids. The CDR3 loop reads CASRVGLGTGNNIQYF. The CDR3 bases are TGTGCCAGCCGGGTGGGCCTTGGGACAGGGAATAACATTCAGTACTTC.

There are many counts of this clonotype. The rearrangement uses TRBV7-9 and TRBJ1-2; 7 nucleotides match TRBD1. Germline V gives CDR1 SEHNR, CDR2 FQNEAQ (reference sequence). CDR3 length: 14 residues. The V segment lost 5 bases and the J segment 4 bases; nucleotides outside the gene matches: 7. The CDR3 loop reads CASSPKGALYGYTF. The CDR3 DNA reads TGTGCCAGCAGCCCCAAGGGGGCCCTCTATGGCTACACCTTC.

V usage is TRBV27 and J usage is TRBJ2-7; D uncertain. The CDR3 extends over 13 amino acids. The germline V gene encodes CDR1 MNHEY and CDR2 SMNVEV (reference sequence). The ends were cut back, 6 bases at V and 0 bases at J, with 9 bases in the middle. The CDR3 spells CASRRVSSYEQYF. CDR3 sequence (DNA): TGTGCCAGCAGACGGGTCAGCTCCTACGAGCAGTACTTC.

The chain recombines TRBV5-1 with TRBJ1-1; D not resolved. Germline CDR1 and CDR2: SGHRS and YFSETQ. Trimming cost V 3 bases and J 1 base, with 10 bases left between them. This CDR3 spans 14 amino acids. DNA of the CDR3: TGCGCCAGCAGCTACAAAGTCCCGAACACTGAAGCTTTCTTT. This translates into CASSYKVPNTEAFF.

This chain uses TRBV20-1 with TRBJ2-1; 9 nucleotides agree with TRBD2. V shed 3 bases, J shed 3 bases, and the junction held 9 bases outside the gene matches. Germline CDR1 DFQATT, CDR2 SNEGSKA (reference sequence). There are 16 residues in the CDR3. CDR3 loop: CSARVVAGELYNEQFF. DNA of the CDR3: TGCAGTGCTAGGGTGGTAGCGGGAGAACTCTACAATGAGCAGTTCTTC.

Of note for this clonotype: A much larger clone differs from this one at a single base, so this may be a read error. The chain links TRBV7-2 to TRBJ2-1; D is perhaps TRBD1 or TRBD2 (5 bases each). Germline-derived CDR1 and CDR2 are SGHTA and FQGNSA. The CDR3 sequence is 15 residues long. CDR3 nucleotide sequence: TGTGCCAACAGCGACCGGGACCCAGGTTACAATGAGCAGTTCTTC. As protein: CANSDRDPGYNEQFF.

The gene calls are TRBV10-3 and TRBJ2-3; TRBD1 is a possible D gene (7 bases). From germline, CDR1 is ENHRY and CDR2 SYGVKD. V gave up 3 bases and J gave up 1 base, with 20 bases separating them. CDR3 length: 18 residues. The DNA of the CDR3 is TGTGCCATCAGTGACCCAAAGATGCGGGACAGTGGCACAGATACGCAGTATTTT. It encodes CAISDPKMRDSGTDTQYF.

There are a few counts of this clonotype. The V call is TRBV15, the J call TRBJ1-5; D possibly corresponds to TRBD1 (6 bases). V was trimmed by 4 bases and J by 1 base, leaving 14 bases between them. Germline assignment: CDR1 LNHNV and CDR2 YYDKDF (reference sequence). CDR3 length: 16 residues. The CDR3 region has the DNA TGTGCCACCAGCACCTACAGGGAAGGGAGCAATCAGCCCCAGCATTTT. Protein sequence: CATSTYREGSNQPQHF.

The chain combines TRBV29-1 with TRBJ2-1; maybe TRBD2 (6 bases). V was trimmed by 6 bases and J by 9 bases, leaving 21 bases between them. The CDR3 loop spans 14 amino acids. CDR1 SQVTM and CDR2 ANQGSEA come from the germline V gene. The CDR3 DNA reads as TGCAGCGTCGAACAGACGTTACTAGCCAGTGAGCAGTTCTTC. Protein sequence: CSVEQTLLASEQFF.

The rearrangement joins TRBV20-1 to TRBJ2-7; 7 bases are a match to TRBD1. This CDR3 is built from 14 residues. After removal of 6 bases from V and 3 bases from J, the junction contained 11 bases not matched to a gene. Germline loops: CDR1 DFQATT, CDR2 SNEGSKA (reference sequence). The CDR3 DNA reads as TGCAGTGCGAGAAGGACAGGCGGCATCTACGAGCAGTACTTC. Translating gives CSARRTGGIYEQYF.

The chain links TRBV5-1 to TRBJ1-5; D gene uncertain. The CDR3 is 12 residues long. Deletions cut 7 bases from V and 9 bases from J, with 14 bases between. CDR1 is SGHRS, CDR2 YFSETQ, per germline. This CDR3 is CASCKDSGPQHF. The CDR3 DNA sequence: TGCGCCAGCTGCAAGGACTCGGGGCCCCAGCATTTT.

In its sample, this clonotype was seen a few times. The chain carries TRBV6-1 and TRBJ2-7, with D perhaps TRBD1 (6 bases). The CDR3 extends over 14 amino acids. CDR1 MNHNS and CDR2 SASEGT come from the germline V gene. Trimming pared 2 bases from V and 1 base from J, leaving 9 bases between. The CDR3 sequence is CASSELQGSYEQYF. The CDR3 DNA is TGTGCCAGCAGTGAATTACAGGGATCCTACGAGCAGTACTTC.

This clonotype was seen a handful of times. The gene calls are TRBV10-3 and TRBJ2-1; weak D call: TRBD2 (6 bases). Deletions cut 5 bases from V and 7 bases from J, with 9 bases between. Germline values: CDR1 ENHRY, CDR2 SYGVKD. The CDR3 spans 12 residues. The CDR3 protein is CAISWGDNEQFF. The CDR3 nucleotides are TGTGCCATCAGTTGGGGGGATAATGAGCAGTTCTTC.

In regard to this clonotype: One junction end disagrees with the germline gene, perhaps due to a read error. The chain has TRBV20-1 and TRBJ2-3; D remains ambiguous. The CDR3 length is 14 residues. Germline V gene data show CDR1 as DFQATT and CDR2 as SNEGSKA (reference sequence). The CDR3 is CSASSLLTTHTQYF. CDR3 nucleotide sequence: TGCAGTGCTAGCAGTCTCCTCACCACACATACGCAGTATTTT.

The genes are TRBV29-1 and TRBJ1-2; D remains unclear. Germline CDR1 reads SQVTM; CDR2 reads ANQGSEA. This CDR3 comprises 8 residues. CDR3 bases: TGCAGTTATTCGGGCTACACCTTC. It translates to CSYSGYTF.

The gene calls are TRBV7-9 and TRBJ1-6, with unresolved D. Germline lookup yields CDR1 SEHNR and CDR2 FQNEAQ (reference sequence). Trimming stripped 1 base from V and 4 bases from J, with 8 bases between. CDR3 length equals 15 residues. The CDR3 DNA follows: TGTGCCAGCAGCTTAGGGGAGAATTATAATTCACCCCTCCACTTT. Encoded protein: CASSLGENYNSPLHF.

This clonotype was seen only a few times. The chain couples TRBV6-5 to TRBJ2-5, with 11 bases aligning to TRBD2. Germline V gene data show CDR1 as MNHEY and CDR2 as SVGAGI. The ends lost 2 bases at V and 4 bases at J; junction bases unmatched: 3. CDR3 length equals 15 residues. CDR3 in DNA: TGTGCCAGCAGTTACGGTGGACTAGCGGGAGAGACCCAGTACTTC. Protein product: CASSYGGLAGETQYF.

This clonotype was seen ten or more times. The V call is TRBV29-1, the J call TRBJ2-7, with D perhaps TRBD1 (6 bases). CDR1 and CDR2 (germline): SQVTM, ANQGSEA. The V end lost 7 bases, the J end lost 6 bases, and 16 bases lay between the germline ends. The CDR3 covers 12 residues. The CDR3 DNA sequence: TGCAGCGCCGGGACACATATGGGCGAGCAGTACTTC. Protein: CSAGTHMGEQYF.

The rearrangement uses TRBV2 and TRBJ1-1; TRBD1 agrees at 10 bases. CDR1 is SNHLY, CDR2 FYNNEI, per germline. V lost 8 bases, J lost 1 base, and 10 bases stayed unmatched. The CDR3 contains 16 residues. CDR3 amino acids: CASRPTGGEGNTEAFF. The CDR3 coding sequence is TGTGCCAGCCGCCCGACAGGGGGCGAAGGGAACACTGAAGCTTTCTTT. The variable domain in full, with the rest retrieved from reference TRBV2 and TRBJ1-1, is EPEVTQTPSHQVTQMGQEVILRCVPISNHLYFYWYRQILGQKVEFLVSFYNNEISEKSEIFDDQFSVERPDGSNFTLKIRSTKLEDSAMYFCASRPTGGEGNTEAFFGQGTRLTVV.

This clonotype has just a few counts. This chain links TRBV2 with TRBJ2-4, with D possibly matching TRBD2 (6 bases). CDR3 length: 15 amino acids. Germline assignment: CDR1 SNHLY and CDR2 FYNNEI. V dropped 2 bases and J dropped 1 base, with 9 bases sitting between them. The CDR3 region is CASSEQEGAKNIQYF. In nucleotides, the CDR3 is TGTGCCAGCAGTGAACAGGAGGGGGCCAAAAACATTCAGTACTTC.

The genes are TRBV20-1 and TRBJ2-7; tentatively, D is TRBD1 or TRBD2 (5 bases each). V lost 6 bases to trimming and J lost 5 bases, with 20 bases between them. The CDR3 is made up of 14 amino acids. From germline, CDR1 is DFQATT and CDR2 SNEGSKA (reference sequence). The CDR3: CSALALGPDHEQYF. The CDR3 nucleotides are TGCAGTGCGCTAGCCTTGGGACCTGACCACGAGCAGTACTTC.

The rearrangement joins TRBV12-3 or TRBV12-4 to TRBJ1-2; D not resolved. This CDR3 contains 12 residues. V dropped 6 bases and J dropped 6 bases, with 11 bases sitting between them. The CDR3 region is CASSKGPNGYTF. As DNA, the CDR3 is TGTGCCAGCAGCAAAGGACCTAATGGCTACACCTTC.

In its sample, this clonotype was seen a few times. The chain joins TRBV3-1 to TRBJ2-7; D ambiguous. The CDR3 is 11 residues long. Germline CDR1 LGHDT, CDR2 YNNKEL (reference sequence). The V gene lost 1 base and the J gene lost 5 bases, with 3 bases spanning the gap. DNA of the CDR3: TGTGCCAGCAGCCAAGTGGACGAGCAGTACTTC. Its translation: CASSQVDEQYF.

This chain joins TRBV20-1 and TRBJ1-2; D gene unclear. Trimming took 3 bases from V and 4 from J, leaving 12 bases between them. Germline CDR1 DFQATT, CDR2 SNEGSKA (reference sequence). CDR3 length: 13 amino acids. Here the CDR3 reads CSASATLSYGYTF. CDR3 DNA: TGCAGTGCTAGTGCAACTCTGTCCTATGGCTACACCTTC.

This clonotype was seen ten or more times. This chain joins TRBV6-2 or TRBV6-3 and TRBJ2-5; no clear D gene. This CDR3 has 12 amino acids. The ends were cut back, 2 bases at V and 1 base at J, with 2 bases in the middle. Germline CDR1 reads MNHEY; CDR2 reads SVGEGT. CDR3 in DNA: TGTGCCAGCAGTTACACCCAAGAGACCCAGTACTTC. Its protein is CASSYTQETQYF.

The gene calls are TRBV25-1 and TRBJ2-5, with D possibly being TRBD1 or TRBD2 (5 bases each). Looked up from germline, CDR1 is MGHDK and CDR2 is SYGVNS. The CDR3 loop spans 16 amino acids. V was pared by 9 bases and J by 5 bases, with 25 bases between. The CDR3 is CASTDTGSRGRETQYF. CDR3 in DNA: TGTGCCAGTACGGACACCGGGTCACGGGGTCGGGAGACCCAGTACTTC. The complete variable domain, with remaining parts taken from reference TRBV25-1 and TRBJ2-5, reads EADIYQTPRYLVIGTGKKITLECSQTMGHDKMYWYQQDPGMELHLIHYSYGVNSTEKGDLSSESTVSRIRTEHFPLTLESARPSHTSQYLCASTDTGSRGRETQYFGPGTRLLVL.